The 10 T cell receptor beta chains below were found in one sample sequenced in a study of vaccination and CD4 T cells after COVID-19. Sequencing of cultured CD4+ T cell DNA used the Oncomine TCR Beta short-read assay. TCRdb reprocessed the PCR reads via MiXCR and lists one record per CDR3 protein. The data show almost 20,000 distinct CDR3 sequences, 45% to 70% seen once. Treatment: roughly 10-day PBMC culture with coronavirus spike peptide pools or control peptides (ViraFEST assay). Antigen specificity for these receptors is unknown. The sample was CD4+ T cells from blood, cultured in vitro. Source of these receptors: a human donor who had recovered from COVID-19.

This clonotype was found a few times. CDR3 nucleotides: TGTGCCAGCAGCGCGGGGGGGACAGAGACCCAGTACTTC. Translation: CASSAGGTETQYF. The rearrangement uses TRBV7-2 and TRBJ2-5; 9 nucleotides line up with TRBD2. The junction had 2 bases not matched to a gene; V was cut back by 5 bases and J by 4 bases. Germline V lookup: CDR1 SGHTA, CDR2 FQGNSA. The CDR3 has 13 residues.

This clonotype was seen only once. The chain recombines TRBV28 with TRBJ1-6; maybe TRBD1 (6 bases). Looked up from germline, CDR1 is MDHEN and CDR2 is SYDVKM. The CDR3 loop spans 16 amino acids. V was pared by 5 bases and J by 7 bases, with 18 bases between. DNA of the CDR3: TGTGCCAGCAGTCTTGGACAGCCCCTAGTGAATTCACCCCTCCACTTT. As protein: CASSLGQPLVNSPLHF.

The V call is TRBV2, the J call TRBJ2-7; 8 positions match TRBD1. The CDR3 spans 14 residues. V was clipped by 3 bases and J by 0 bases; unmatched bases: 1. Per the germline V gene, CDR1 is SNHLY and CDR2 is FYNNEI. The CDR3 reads CASSEGTGSYEQYF. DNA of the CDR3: TGTGCCAGCAGTGAGGGGACAGGCTCCTACGAGCAGTACTTC.

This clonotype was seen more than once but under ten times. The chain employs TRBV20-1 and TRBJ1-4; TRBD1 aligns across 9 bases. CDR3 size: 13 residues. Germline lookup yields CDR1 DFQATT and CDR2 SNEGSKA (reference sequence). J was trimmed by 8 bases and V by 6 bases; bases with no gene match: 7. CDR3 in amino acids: CSAPGTGNEKLFF. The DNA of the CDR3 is TGCAGTGCCCCCGGGACAGGGAACGAAAAACTGTTTTTT.

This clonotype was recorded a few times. The CDR3: CATGDSGRGTDTQYF. The CDR3, as DNA: TGTGCCACCGGGGATAGCGGGAGAGGAACAGATACGCAGTATTTT. The chain combines TRBV24-1 with TRBJ2-3, with TRBD2 identical over 9 bases. Per germline, CDR1 KGHDR and CDR2 SFDVKD. V lost 9 bases and J lost 3; bases outside the gene matches: 9. The CDR3 has 15 residues.

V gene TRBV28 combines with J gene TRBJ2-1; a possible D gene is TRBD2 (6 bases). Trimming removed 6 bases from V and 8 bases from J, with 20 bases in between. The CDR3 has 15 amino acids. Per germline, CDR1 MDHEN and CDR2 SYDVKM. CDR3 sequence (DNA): TGTGCCAGCAGGCTCCCGGGACTGAAAGGCCATGAGCAGTTCTTC. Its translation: CASRLPGLKGHEQFF.

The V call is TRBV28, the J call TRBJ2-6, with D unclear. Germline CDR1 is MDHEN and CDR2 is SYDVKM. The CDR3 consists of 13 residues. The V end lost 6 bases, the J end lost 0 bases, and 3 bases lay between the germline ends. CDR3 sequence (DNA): TGTGCCAGCAGATTCTCTGGGGCCAACGTCCTGACTTTC. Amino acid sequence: CASRFSGANVLTF.

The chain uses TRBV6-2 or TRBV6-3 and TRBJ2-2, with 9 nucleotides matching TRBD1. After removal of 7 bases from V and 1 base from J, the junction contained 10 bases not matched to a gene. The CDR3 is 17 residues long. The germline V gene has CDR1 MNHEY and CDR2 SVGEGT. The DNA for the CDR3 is TGTGCCAGCACCTATTACCGGACAGGGGTGAACACCGGGGAGCTGTTTTTT. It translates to CASTYYRTGVNTGELFF.

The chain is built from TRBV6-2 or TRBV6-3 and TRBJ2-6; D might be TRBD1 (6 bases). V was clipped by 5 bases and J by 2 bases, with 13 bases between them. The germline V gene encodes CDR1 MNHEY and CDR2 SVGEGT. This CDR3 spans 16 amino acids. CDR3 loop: CASSRPRGAGANVLTF. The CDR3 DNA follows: TGTGCCAGCAGTCGCCCCAGGGGAGCTGGGGCCAACGTCCTGACTTTC.

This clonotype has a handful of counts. The CDR3 DNA reads as TGTGCCAGCAGTACTAGCGGGAGCTACAATGAGCAGTTCTTC. It yields the protein CASSTSGSYNEQFF. The chain couples TRBV2 to TRBJ2-1, with 11 bases aligning to TRBD2. Unmatched junction bases numbered 0, after V lost 5 bases and J lost 3 bases. The length of the CDR3 is 14 residues. CDR1 and CDR2 (germline): SNHLY, FYNNEI.